A selection of T cell receptor beta chains follows, all from one sample in a study of shared clonotypes between healthy human individuals. Sequencing used immunoSEQ multiplex PCR; TCRdb keeps in-frame clones, though not all of them. Of 950,000 to 1,200,000 clones in the sample, approximately 77% are singletons; the top ten hold approximately 0.95%. Sequencing input: memory CD4+ T cells from PBMCs. These receptor sequences come from a man between 18 and 35 years old in good health. Some clones in this sample may be carry-over from other donors' samples. Both conserved end residues are part of each CDR3. Each record gives: V gene, J gene, clone size, D gene, CDR3 protein, CDR3 DNA. D genes are given only for firm matches. Some rows have no size entry. The others give once, few or many, or a class for an expanded clone.

V: TRBV30; J: TRBJ2-5; size: .; D: TRBD2; CDR3: CAWNREGQETQYF; DNA: TGTGCCTGGAATCGGGAGGGCCAAGAGACCCAGTACTTC
V: TRBV9; J: TRBJ2-4; size: .; D: .; CDR3: CASSVAGDTKNIQYF; DNA: TGTGCCAGCAGCGTAGCGGGGGATACCAAAAACATTCAGTACTTC
V: TRBV5-1; J: TRBJ1-3; size: .; D: .; CDR3: CASSFVSLATGNTIYF; DNA: TGCGCCAGCAGCTTCGTCTCCCTCGCCACTGGAAACACCATATATTTT
V: TRBV11-2; J: TRBJ1-1; size: .; D: .; CDR3: CASSLTVSNTEAFF; DNA: TGTGCCAGCAGCTTAACAGTATCAAACACTGAAGCTTTCTTT
V: TRBV4-1; J: TRBJ1-1; size: .; D: .; CDR3: CASSQEDGLNTEAFF; DNA: TGCGCCAGCAGCCAGGAGGACGGCCTGAACACTGAAGCTTTCTTT
V: TRBV7-9; J: TRBJ1-4; size: .; D: .; CDR3: CASTAPKGPNEKLFF; DNA: TGTGCCAGCACCGCCCCCAAGGGGCCTAATGAAAAACTGTTTTTT
V: TRBV14; J: TRBJ2-5; size: .; D: .; CDR3: CASSRIGTLQETQYF; DNA: TGTGCCAGCAGCCGTATCGGGACACTCCAAGAGACCCAGTACTTC
V: TRBV29-1; J: TRBJ2-5; size: .; D: .; CDR3: CSVQGLQETQYF; DNA: TGCAGCGTCCAGGGACTCCAAGAGACCCAGTACTTC
V: TRBV2; J: TRBJ1-1; size: .; D: TRBD1; CDR3: CASRDRGTEAFF; DNA: TGTGCCAGCAGGGACAGGGGTACTGAAGCTTTCTTT
V: TRBV6-1; J: TRBJ2-7; size: .; D: .; CDR3: CASSSSGTEWDEQYF; DNA: TGTGCCAGCAGTTCTTCCGGGACGGAATGGGATGAGCAGTACTTC
V: TRBV19; J: TRBJ1-1; size: .; D: TRBD1; CDR3: CASSIGSGGAGTEAFF; DNA: TGTGCCAGTAGTATAGGATCAGGGGGTGCTGGCACTGAAGCTTTCTTT
V: TRBV27; J: TRBJ2-5; size: .; D: .; CDR3: CASDQGSETQYF; DNA: TGTGCCAGCGACCAGGGCTCCGAGACCCAGTACTTC
V: TRBV5-6; J: TRBJ2-2; size: .; D: TRBD1; CDR3: CASSWDRNTGELFF; DNA: TGTGCCAGCAGCTGGGACAGGAACACCGGGGAGCTGTTTTTT
V: TRBV15; J: TRBJ1-1; size: .; D: .; CDR3: CATSSSQFRTDTEAFF; DNA: TGTGCCACCAGCAGTTCACAGTTTCGTACGGACACTGAAGCTTTCTTT
V: TRBV10-3; J: TRBJ2-7; size: .; D: TRBD1; CDR3: CAISKPGQNYEQYF; DNA: TGTGCCATCAGTAAACCGGGACAGAACTACGAGCAGTACTTC
V: TRBV5-4; J: TRBJ2-2; size: .; D: .; CDR3: CASSSRGGGRNTGELFF; DNA: TGTGCCAGCAGCTCCAGGGGTGGGGGGCGGAACACCGGGGAGCTGTTTTTT
V: TRBV7-9; J: TRBJ2-1; size: .; D: .; CDR3: CASSLGNRGGNEQFF; DNA: TGTGCCAGCAGCTTAGGCAACCGGGGCGGCAATGAGCAGTTCTTC
V: TRBV13; J: TRBJ2-2; size: .; D: .; CDR3: CASSLGSNTGELFF; DNA: TGTGCCAGCAGCTTAGGCAGTAACACCGGGGAGCTGTTTTTT
V: TRBV25-1; J: TRBJ1-2; size: .; D: .; CDR3: CASSEWRYGYTF; DNA: TGTGCCAGCAGTGAATGGAGGTATGGCTACACCTTC
V: TRBV18; J: TRBJ2-1; size: once; D: .; CDR3: CASSPPGDSRGNEQFF; DNA: TGTGCCAGCTCACCACCGGGAGACTCCAGAGGCAATGAGCAGTTCTTC
V: TRBV19; J: TRBJ2-1; size: .; D: TRBD2; CDR3: CASIIKVGGGPGEQFF; DNA: TGTGCCAGTATCATAAAGGTCGGGGGAGGGCCGGGTGAGCAGTTCTTC
V: TRBV19; J: TRBJ1-1; size: .; D: .; CDR3: CASSNRLNTEAFF; DNA: TGTGCCAGTAGTAACAGACTGAACACTGAAGCTTTCTTT
V: TRBV18; J: TRBJ2-1; size: .; D: .; CDR3: CASSPQAGLNEQFF; DNA: TGTGCCAGCTCACCGCAAGCGGGCCTCAATGAGCAGTTCTTC
V: TRBV19; J: TRBJ2-3; size: .; D: TRBD2; CDR3: CASSIGLAASDTQYF; DNA: TGTGCCAGTAGTATTGGACTAGCGGCCTCTGATACGCAGTATTTT
V: TRBV4-1; J: TRBJ1-5; size: .; D: .; CDR3: CASSQYGQPQHF; DNA: TGCGCCAGCAGCCAATATGGACAGCCCCAGCATTTT
V: TRBV6-4; J: TRBJ1-1; size: .; D: TRBD1; CDR3: CASSVLQGVAEAFF; DNA: TGTGCCAGCAGTGTGCTACAGGGGGTCGCTGAAGCTTTCTTT
V: TRBV7-2; J: TRBJ1-5; size: .; D: .; CDR3: CASSPYGDQPQHF; DNA: TGTGCCAGCAGCCCATACGGAGATCAGCCCCAGCATTTT
V: TRBV28; J: TRBJ1-1; size: .; D: TRBD1; CDR3: CASSSGTGGGWGVAFF; DNA: TGTGCCAGCAGCAGCGGGACAGGGGGCGGCTGGGGGGTAGCTTTCTTT
V: TRBV6-1; J: TRBJ2-3; size: .; D: TRBD2; CDR3: CASSKASGSSWADTQYF; DNA: TGTGCCAGCAGTAAAGCTAGCGGGAGTTCCTGGGCAGATACGCAGTATTTT
V: TRBV28; J: TRBJ1-5; size: few; D: .; CDR3: CASSLSSGPADF; DNA: TGTGCCAGCAGTTTATCGTCAGGGCCTGCAGATTTT
V: TRBV6-4; J: TRBJ2-6; size: .; D: .; CDR3: CASSEGSGANVLTF; DNA: TGTGCCAGCAGTGAAGGGTCTGGGGCCAACGTCCTGACTTTC
V: TRBV5-4; J: TRBJ1-1; size: .; D: .; CDR3: CASSLDRGDTEAFF; DNA: TGTGCCAGCAGCTTGGATCGCGGGGACACTGAAGCTTTCTTT
V: TRBV14; J: TRBJ2-5; size: once; D: .; CDR3: CASSQDPSVRAQYF; DNA: TGTGCCAGCAGCCAAGATCCCTCAGTGCGGGCCCAGTACTTC
V: TRBV10-3; J: TRBJ2-2; size: .; D: .; CDR3: CATEDSPNTGELFF; DNA: TGTGCCACCGAGGACAGCCCGAACACCGGGGAGCTGTTTTTT
V: TRBV7-9; J: TRBJ2-1; size: .; D: .; CDR3: CASGAYNEQFF; DNA: TGTGCCAGCGGCGCCTACAATGAGCAGTTCTTC
V: TRBV18; J: TRBJ2-5; size: .; D: .; CDR3: CASSPAGAGETQYF; DNA: TGTGCCAGCTCACCCGCAGGGGCAGGAGAGACCCAGTACTTC
V: TRBV18; J: TRBJ2-1; size: .; D: .; CDR3: CASSPDRLDEQFF; DNA: TGTGCCAGCTCACCCGACCGGTTGGATGAGCAGTTCTTC
V: TRBV18; J: TRBJ2-7; size: once; D: TRBD1; CDR3: CASSPAGQGYEQYF; DNA: TGTGCCAGCTCACCTGCGGGACAGGGCTACGAGCAGTACTTC
V: TRBV7-2; J: TRBJ2-2; size: .; D: TRBD2; CDR3: CASSPGLGRTGELFF; DNA: TGTGCCAGCAGCCCAGGACTAGGGAGGACCGGGGAGCTGTTTTTT
V: TRBV11-2; J: TRBJ2-1; size: few; D: .; CDR3: CASSLGNTYNEQFF; DNA: TGTGCCAGCAGCTTAGGTAATACATACAATGAGCAGTTCTTC
V: TRBV7-8; J: TRBJ2-2; size: .; D: TRBD1; CDR3: CASSPPFGQANTGELFF; DNA: TGTGCCAGCAGCCCCCCCTTTGGACAGGCGAACACCGGGGAGCTGTTTTTT
V: TRBV19; J: TRBJ1-5; size: .; D: TRBD1; CDR3: CASRRLDRDAQPQHF; DNA: TGTGCCAGTAGACGACTAGACAGGGATGCTCAGCCCCAGCATTTT
V: TRBV6-1; J: TRBJ2-1; size: .; D: .; CDR3: CASSEVGYEQFF; DNA: TGTGCCAGCAGTGAAGTCGGCTATGAGCAGTTCTTC
V: TRBV28; J: TRBJ1-4; size: many; D: .; CDR3: CASSANDRPNEKLFF; DNA: TGTGCCAGCAGTGCAAACGACAGGCCTAATGAAAAACTGTTTTTT
V: TRBV15; J: TRBJ2-7; size: few; D: .; CDR3: CATSYTREGEQYF; DNA: TGTGCCACCAGCTATACCAGGGAAGGCGAGCAGTACTTC
V: TRBV2; J: TRBJ2-5; size: .; D: .; CDR3: CASSPMIETQYF; DNA: TGTGCCAGCAGTCCTATGATAGAGACCCAGTACTTC
V: TRBV28; J: TRBJ1-1; size: .; D: .; CDR3: CASRLDRNTEAFF; DNA: TGTGCCAGCAGGCTGGACAGGAACACTGAAGCTTTCTTT
V: TRBV6-6; J: TRBJ2-1; size: .; D: .; CDR3: CASSYVPNEQFF; DNA: TGTGCCAGCAGTTACGTCCCCAATGAGCAGTTCTTC
V: TRBV2; J: TRBJ2-3; size: .; D: .; CDR3: CASMPGGGDTQYF; DNA: TGTGCCAGCATGCCTGGAGGCGGAGATACGCAGTATTTT
V: TRBV4-3; J: TRBJ1-3; size: .; D: TRBD1; CDR3: CASSQWATGPGNTIYF; DNA: TGCGCCAGCAGCCAATGGGCGACAGGGCCTGGAAACACCATATATTTT
V: TRBV18; J: TRBJ2-1; size: .; D: TRBD1; CDR3: CASSPIGTGEDEQFF; DNA: TGTGCCAGCTCACCGATTGGGACAGGGGAGGATGAGCAGTTCTTC
V: TRBV10-3; J: TRBJ2-7; size: .; D: TRBD1; CDR3: CAISDVRDSAIEQYF; DNA: TGTGCCATCAGTGATGTAAGGGACAGCGCCATAGAGCAGTACTTC
V: TRBV27; J: TRBJ2-7; size: .; D: .; CDR3: CASRDGGGSYEQYF; DNA: TGTGCCAGCCGGGACGGAGGCGGCTCCTACGAGCAGTACTTC
V: TRBV11-2; J: TRBJ2-3; size: .; D: TRBD2; CDR3: CASSLTSGSPTDTQYF; DNA: TGTGCCAGCAGCTTAACTAGCGGGAGTCCGACAGATACGCAGTATTTT
V: TRBV6-6; J: TRBJ2-7; size: .; D: .; CDR3: CASSYSGGTRSYEQYF; DNA: TGTGCCAGCAGTTACTCGGGCGGGACACGCTCCTACGAGCAGTACTTC
V: TRBV27; J: TRBJ1-4; size: .; D: .; CDR3: CASSLIPGGEKLFF; DNA: TGTGCCAGCAGTTTAATCCCAGGTGGGGAAAAACTGTTTTTT
V: TRBV28; J: TRBJ1-5; size: .; D: .; CDR3: CASSLLSQPQHF; DNA: TGTGCCAGCAGTTTATTAAGTCAGCCCCAGCATTTT
V: TRBV27; J: TRBJ1-5; size: .; D: .; CDR3: CATRGTHSNQPQHF; DNA: TGTGCCACCCGGGGCACACATAGCAATCAGCCCCAGCATTTT